The 22 T cell receptor beta chains presented below share a single source sample, sequenced in a study of T cell changes during pregnancy in multiple sclerosis (dated by TCRdb to the late 2010s). The library was made by the immunoSEQ multiplex PCR assay. TCRdb took this table from immuneACCESS and kept in-frame rearrangements with V and J called. Such tables lack part of the clones; where checked against another copy, unresolved V genes explain under half of the gap, and the rest is unexplained. This sample lists roughly 59,000 clones; approximately 92% were detected once. 0.36% of the sample lies in the top ten. The input for sequencing was CD4+ T cells from peripheral blood mononuclear cells, taken before pregnancy. These receptors came from a female donor with multiple sclerosis, enrolled in a pregnancy study.

The count of this clone is one. Here the CDR3 reads CASIRGVSSYEQFF. The CDR3 DNA sequence: TGTGCCAGTATTCGGGGGGTGTCTTCGTATGAGCAGTTCTTC. The chain joins TRBV19 to TRBJ2-1; 7 bases align to TRBD2. Germline CDR1 and CDR2: LNHDA and SQIVND (reference sequence). This CDR3 has 14 residues. The V segment lost 7 bases and the J segment 8 bases; nucleotides outside the gene matches: 11.

This clone was seen a handful of times. The V call is TRBV20-1, the J call TRBJ1-1; D not certain. V was cut by 4 bases and J by 7 bases, with 10 bases left in between. The CDR3 length is 11 residues. CDR1 and CDR2 (germline): DFQATT, SNEGSKA (reference sequence). CDR3: CSAMSGSEAFF. The DNA for the CDR3 is TGCAGTGCTATGTCCGGGAGTGAAGCTTTCTTT.

The CDR3, as DNA: TGTGCCAGCAGCGTAGCGGGAGCGGGTATAGAGACCCAGTACTTC. Translating it yields CASSVAGAGIETQYF. J is TRBJ2-5 and V is TRBV9, with D perhaps TRBD2 (6 bases). Germline-derived CDR1 and CDR2 are SGDLS and YYNGEE. There are 15 residues in the CDR3. The V end lost 0 bases, the J end lost 4 bases, and 13 bases lay between the germline ends.

V and J are TRBV5-1 and TRBJ2-5; 11 bases agree with TRBD1. The V gene end was trimmed by 3 bases and the J gene end by 2 bases; junction bases not matched to a gene: 9. Germline CDR1 reads SGHRS; CDR2 reads YFSETQ. The CDR3 spans 17 residues. DNA of the CDR3: TGCGCCAGCAGCTCCGCCGCGGGACAGGGGGGGCAAGAGACCCAGTACTTC. This sequence encodes CASSSAAGQGGQETQYF.

The chain links TRBV6-5 to TRBJ2-7, with D tentatively TRBD2 (5 bases). This CDR3 comprises 13 residues. Germline CDR1 MNHEY, CDR2 SVGAGI. Trimming shortened V by 7 bases and J by 0 bases, and 10 bases separated the two germline ends. Here the CDR3 reads CASKSGASYEQYF. DNA for the CDR3: TGTGCCAGCAAAAGCGGAGCCTCCTACGAGCAGTACTTC.

The chain uses TRBV19 and TRBJ1-4, with 8 bases matching TRBD1. The CDR3 length is 16 residues. Germline CDR1 and CDR2: LNHDA and SQIVND (reference sequence). V dropped 1 base and J dropped 3; count of bases not matched to a gene: 4. The CDR3 DNA follows: TGTGCCAGTAGTATAGGGACAGGGTACTCTAATGAAAAACTGTTTTTT. Translating gives CASSIGTGYSNEKLFF.

J is TRBJ2-5 and V is TRBV5-1; 9 nucleotides line up with TRBD1. The CDR3 loop spans 16 amino acids. Germline V gene sequence: CDR1 SGHRS, CDR2 YFSETQ. The J segment lost 4 bases and the V segment lost 0 bases, leaving 7 bases of the junction unmatched. The CDR3 reads CASSLAGTGLRETQYF. Written as DNA, the CDR3 is TGCGCCAGCAGCTTGGCCGGGACAGGGTTGAGAGAGACCCAGTACTTC.

Only one count was recorded for this clone. The gene calls are TRBV28 and TRBJ2-3; tentative D call: TRBD2 (6 bases). CDR1 and CDR2 from the germline V gene are MDHEN and SYDVKM. Trimming pared 4 bases from V and 2 bases from J, leaving 10 bases between. The CDR3 is 14 residues long. In nucleotides, the CDR3 is TGTGCCAGCAGTTCTGGGGGGAACACAGATACGCAGTATTTT. It specifies CASSSGGNTDTQYF.

CDR3 sequence reads: CASSLGQNQPQHF. The CDR3 nucleotides are TGTGCCAGCAGCTTAGGTCAAAATCAGCCCCAGCATTTT. This chain joins TRBV7-8 and TRBJ1-5; no clear D. The CDR3 sequence is 13 residues long. Trimming took 1 base from V and 4 from J, leaving 5 bases between them. CDR1 and CDR2 (germline): SGHVS, FQNEAQ. Full variable domain (remainder filled in from reference TRBV7-8 and TRBJ1-5): GAGVSQSPRYKVAKRGQDVALRCDPISGHVSLFWYQQALGQGPEFLTYFQNEAQLDKSGLPSDRFFAERPEGSVSTLKIQRTQQEDSAVYLCASSLGQNQPQHFGDGTRLSIL.

This chain uses TRBV5-4 with TRBJ1-4; D perhaps matches TRBD1 (5 bases). The V and J ends lost 0 bases and 7 bases respectively, with 13 bases between them. The germline gives CDR1 SGHNT, CDR2 YYREEE (reference sequence). This CDR3 has 15 amino acids. The CDR3 DNA reads TGTGCCAGCAGCTTGGAGGGGACCGGGGGTGAAAAACTGTTTTTT. Translated, it gives CASSLEGTGGEKLFF. Complete variable domain (other parts from reference TRBV5-4 and TRBJ1-4): ETGVTQSPTHLIKTRGQQVTLRCSSQSGHNTVSWYQQALGQGPQFIFQYYREEENGRGNFPPRFSGLQFPNYSSELNVNALELDDSALYLCASSLEGTGGEKLFFGSGTQLSVL.

In its sample, this clone was seen a few times. The CDR3 DNA reads as TGTGCCAGCAGTGAAATCAGGGTGGATAAACTGTTTTTT. This encodes CASSEIRVDKLFF. The chain joins TRBV6-1 to TRBJ1-4; weak D call: TRBD1 (5 bases). The germline V gene has CDR1 MNHNS and CDR2 SASEGT. The CDR3 is 13 residues long. V was cut by 2 bases and J by 11 bases, with 12 bases left in between.

The rearrangement joins TRBV19 to TRBJ1-5, with TRBD1 matching over 9 bases. Germline V gene data show CDR1 as LNHDA and CDR2 as SQIVND (reference sequence). With V trimmed by 5 bases and J by 4 bases, 9 bases remained unmatched. The CDR3 has 16 residues. The CDR3 is CASSLTGQGPNQPQHF. CDR3 sequence (DNA): TGTGCCAGTAGTCTGACGGGACAGGGTCCGAATCAGCCCCAGCATTTT.

The chain has TRBV28 and TRBJ1-1; D is perhaps TRBD1 (5 bases). This CDR3 comprises 15 residues. The germline V and J ends were trimmed by 5 bases and 1 base, with 14 bases remaining between them. CDR1 and CDR2 from the germline V gene are MDHEN and SYDVKM. Here the CDR3 DNA reads TGTGCCAGCAGTCCATATGGGCAGGGGAACACTGAAGCTTTCTTT. It yields the protein CASSPYGQGNTEAFF. Full variable domain (missing parts from reference TRBV28 and TRBJ1-1): DVKVTQSSRYLVKRTGEKVFLECVQDMDHENMFWYRQDPGLGLRLIYFSYDVKMKEKGDIPEGYSVSREKKERFSLILESASTNQTSMYLCASSPYGQGNTEAFFGQGTRLTVV.

The chain has TRBV27 and TRBJ1-5; 8 bases agree with TRBD1. V gave up 3 bases and J gave up 7 bases; unmatched junction bases: 5. The CDR3 spans 14 residues. CDR1 and CDR2 from the germline V gene are MNHEY and SMNVEV (reference sequence). The CDR3 DNA is TGTGCCAGCAGTTTTAACAGGGGGGGACAGCCCCAGCATTTT. Protein: CASSFNRGGQPQHF.

The rearrangement links TRBV13 to TRBJ1-2, with TRBD1 as a possible D gene (6 bases). From germline, CDR1 is PRHDT and CDR2 FYEKMQ (reference sequence). The CDR3 runs 14 residues. Trimming took off 5 bases at V and 0 bases at J, with 10 bases between the two ends. The CDR3 nucleotides read TGTGCCAGCAGCAGAAACAGGGCTAACTATGGCTACACCTTC. It is translated as CASSRNRANYGYTF.

In its sample, this clone was seen once. DNA of the CDR3: TGTGCCAGCAGCCAACAGGGGGTGGTTGGCTACACCTTC. Protein sequence: CASSQQGVVGYTF. V gene TRBV5-4 combines with J gene TRBJ1-2; TRBD1 agrees at 8 bases. This CDR3 has 13 amino acids. The germline V gene has CDR1 SGHNT and CDR2 YYREEE (reference sequence). J was trimmed by 7 bases and V by 4 bases; bases with no gene match: 6.

V and J are TRBV5-1 and TRBJ2-5, with D unclear. Germline V gives CDR1 SGHRS, CDR2 YFSETQ. With 0 bases removed from V and 4 bases from J, the gap between germline ends came to 7 bases. There are 13 residues in the CDR3. CDR3 in amino acids: CASSLGSGETQYF. The CDR3 DNA reads TGCGCCAGCAGCTTGGGTTCGGGAGAGACCCAGTACTTC.

On this clone: Distinct nucleotide sequences in the sample also encode this CDR3. The chain employs TRBV7-2 and TRBJ2-1; 9 bases line up with TRBD2. The V and J ends lost 3 bases and 1 base, in that order; junction bases with no gene match: 1. The CDR3 is 15 amino acids. Per germline, CDR1 SGHTA and CDR2 FQGNSA. CDR3: CASSFSGSSYNEQFF. CDR3 sequence (DNA): TGTGCCAGCAGCTTTAGCGGGAGTTCCTACAATGAGCAGTTCTTC.

Written as DNA, the CDR3 is TGTGCCAGTAGTCCCCGACTAGCGGGAGGCCACAATGAGCAGTTCTTC. Amino acids: CASSPRLAGGHNEQFF. The rearrangement uses TRBV19 and TRBJ2-1, with TRBD2 matching over 13 bases. There are 16 residues in the CDR3. The V and J ends lost 5 bases and 5 bases, in that order; junction bases with no gene match: 6. Germline CDR1 LNHDA, CDR2 SQIVND (reference sequence).

In this sample, this clone turned up once. The J gene is TRBJ2-1, the V gene TRBV7-3; 11 nucleotides agree with TRBD2. CDR3 length equals 16 residues. Per the germline V gene, CDR1 is SGHTA and CDR2 is FQGTGA. With 5 bases clipped from V and 7 bases from J, the junction kept 10 bases outside the gene matches. CDR3 region: CASSRVTSGTPNEQFF. For the CDR3, the DNA is TGTGCCAGCAGCCGAGTGACTAGCGGGACCCCTAATGAGCAGTTCTTC.

The rearrangement links TRBV27 to TRBJ2-5; TRBD2 matches 7 bases. Germline values: CDR1 MNHEY, CDR2 SMNVEV (reference sequence). This CDR3 region has 15 residues. V was clipped by 7 bases and J by 4 bases; unmatched bases: 12. CDR3 region: CASKIAGSLGETQYF. The CDR3 DNA is TGTGCCAGCAAAATAGCGGGTTCTCTTGGAGAGACCCAGTACTTC.

The chain couples TRBV5-4 to TRBJ2-5; TRBD2 matches at 7 bases. CDR3 length: 14 residues. Trimming at V came to 10 bases and at J to 0 bases, leaving 9 bases not matched to a gene. CDR1 is SGHNT, CDR2 YYREEE, per germline (reference sequence). The CDR3 DNA reads as TGTGCCGGCTCGAAGGGAGGGTACCAAGAGACCCAGTACTTC. Residues: CAGSKGGYQETQYF. Full variable domain (outside the CDR3, taken from reference TRBV5-4 and TRBJ2-5): ETGVTQSPTHLIKTRGQQVTLRCSSQSGHNTVSWYQQALGQGPQFIFQYYREEENGRGNFPPRFSGLQFPNYSSELNVNALELDDSALYLCAGSKGGYQETQYFGPGTRLLVL.